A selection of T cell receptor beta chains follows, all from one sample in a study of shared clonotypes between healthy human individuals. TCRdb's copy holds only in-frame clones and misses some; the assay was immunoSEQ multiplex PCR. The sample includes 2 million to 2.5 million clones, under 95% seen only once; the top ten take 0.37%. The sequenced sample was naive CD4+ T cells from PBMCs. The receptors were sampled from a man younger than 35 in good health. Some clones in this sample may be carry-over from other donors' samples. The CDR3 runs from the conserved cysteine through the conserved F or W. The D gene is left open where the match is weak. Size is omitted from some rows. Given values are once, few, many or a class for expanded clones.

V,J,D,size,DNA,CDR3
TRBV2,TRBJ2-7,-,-,TGTGCCAGCAGGGCCGACCCGTTCTCCTTCTACGAGCAGTACTTC,CASRADPFSFYEQYF
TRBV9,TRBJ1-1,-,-,TGTGCCAGCAGCGTAGAATCGTTTGCTGAAGCTTTCTTT,CASSVESFAEAFF
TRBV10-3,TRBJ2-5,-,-,TGTGCCACCAGGGGGGGTGCGTTGGGAGAGACCCAGTACTTC,CATRGGALGETQYF
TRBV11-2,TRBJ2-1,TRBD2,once,TGTGCCAGCAGCTCGACCCGGTCGGGGACTAGCGGGAACAATGAGCAGTTCTTC,CASSSTRSGTSGNNEQFF
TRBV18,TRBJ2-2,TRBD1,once,TGTGCCAGCTCACAACGACAGGGGGCTGCCGGGGAGCTGTTTTTT,CASSQRQGAAGELFF
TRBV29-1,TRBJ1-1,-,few,TGCAGCGTTGACACTAACAGGGACACTGAAGCTTTCTTT,CSVDTNRDTEAFF
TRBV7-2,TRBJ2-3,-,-,TGTGCCAGCAGCTTCGACCGCACAGATACGCAGTATTTT,CASSFDRTDTQYF
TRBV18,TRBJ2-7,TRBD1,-,TGTGCCAGCTCACCTGGTTTGGGACAGGGCGCGGAGCAGTACTTC,CASSPGLGQGAEQYF
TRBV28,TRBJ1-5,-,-,TGTGCCAGCAGTTTATGGGTAAAGGGTCAGCCCCAGCATTTT,CASSLWVKGQPQHF
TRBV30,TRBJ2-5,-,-,TGTGCCTGGAGACCCATAGTCGGGCCCCAGTACTTC,CAWRPIVGPQYF
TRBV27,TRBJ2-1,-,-,TGTGCCAGCTCGGGAAATAGCGGCGGGGTCGGTGGTGAGCAGTTCTTC,CASSGNSGGVGGEQFF
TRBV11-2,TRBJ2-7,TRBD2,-,TGTGCCAGCAGCTCTCTTGCGGGAGGGGGCTACGAGCAGTACTTC,CASSSLAGGGYEQYF
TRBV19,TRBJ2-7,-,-,TGTGCCAGTAGTATCGAGAGGAGCTCCTACGAGCAGTACTTC,CASSIERSSYEQYF
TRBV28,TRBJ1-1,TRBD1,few,TGTGCCAGCAGTCCACGGACAGGGGGAGACACTGAAGCTTTCTTT,CASSPRTGGDTEAFF
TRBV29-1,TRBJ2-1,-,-,TGCAGCGTTGCTGGACCCTACAATGAGCAGTTCTTC,CSVAGPYNEQFF
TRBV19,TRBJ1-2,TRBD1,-,TGTGCCAGTAGAGCAGGGGGCGCGGCCCCTAACTATGGCTACACCTTC,CASRAGGAAPNYGYTF
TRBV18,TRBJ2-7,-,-,TGTGCCAGCTCACCTGGGACTTCGTACCTATACGAGCAGTACTTC,CASSPGTSYLYEQYF
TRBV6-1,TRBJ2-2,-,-,TGTGCCAGCCGGGACCTAAGATGGGGCACCGGGGAGCTGTTTTTT,CASRDLRWGTGELFF
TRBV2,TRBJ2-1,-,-,TGTGCCAGCAGGAGGGACCTAGGCTCCTACAATGAGCAGTTCTTC,CASRRDLGSYNEQFF
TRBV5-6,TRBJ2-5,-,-,TGTGCCAGCAGCTCCCCCCAAGAGACCCAGTACTTC,CASSSPQETQYF
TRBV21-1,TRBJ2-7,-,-,TGTGTCCCTCCCCCACGCGGCTTCCGTCCCTACGAGCAGTACTTC,CVPPPRGFRPYEQYF
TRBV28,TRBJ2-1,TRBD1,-,TGTGCCAGCAGCTTCGGACAGGGTAGCGGAGAGCAGTTCTTC,CASSFGQGSGEQFF
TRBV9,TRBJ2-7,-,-,TGTGCCAGCAGCGTAGACGCCAGGCCAGCCTACGAGCAGTACTTC,CASSVDARPAYEQYF
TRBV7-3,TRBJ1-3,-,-,TGTGCCAGCAGCTTAACCCACCTCTCTGGAAACACCATATATTTT,CASSLTHLSGNTIYF
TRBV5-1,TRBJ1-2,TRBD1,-,TGCGCCAGCAGCACCGGACAGGGTATCTCCTACACCTTC,CASSTGQGISYTF
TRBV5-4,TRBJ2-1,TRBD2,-,TGTGCCAGCAGTTACCGACTAGCGGGAGAGGGTGATGAGCAGTTCTTC,CASSYRLAGEGDEQFF
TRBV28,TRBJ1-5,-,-,TGTGCCAGCAGTTTGCCCATGCAGCCTTTCAATCAGCCCCAGCATTTT,CASSLPMQPFNQPQHF
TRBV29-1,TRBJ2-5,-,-,TGCAGCGGGGAAAGGACGGACCAAGAGACCCAGTACTTC,CSGERTDQETQYF
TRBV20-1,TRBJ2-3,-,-,TGCAGTGCTAGTTCCGGACAGCAGTATTTT,CSASSGQQYF
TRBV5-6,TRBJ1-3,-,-,TGTGCCAGCAGCACCCGAAGCAGCTCTGGAAACACCATATATTTT,CASSTRSSSGNTIYF
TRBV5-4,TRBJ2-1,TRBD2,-,TGTGCCAGCAGCCGGCGACTAGCGGGATCCCATGAGCAGTTCTTC,CASSRRLAGSHEQFF
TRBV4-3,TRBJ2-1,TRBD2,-,TGCGCCAGCAGCCGCCGAGTTGGGGGGGAGGCCTACAATGAGCAGTTCTTC,CASSRRVGGEAYNEQFF
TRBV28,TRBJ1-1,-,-,TGTGCCAGCAGCCCAGGTGGGGTACCGAACACTGAAGCTTTCTTT,CASSPGGVPNTEAFF
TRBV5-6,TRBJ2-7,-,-,TGTGCCAGCAGCCCGGCAGCAGAACAGGGCTGGAGGCACGAGCAGTACTTC,CASSPAAEQGWRHEQYF
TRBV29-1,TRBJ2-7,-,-,TGCAGCGTTTCAGGGGTCCTCTCCTACGAGCAGTACTTC,CSVSGVLSYEQYF
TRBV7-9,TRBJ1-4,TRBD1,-,TGTGCCAGCAGTTCCACCCAGACAGGGATCTGGAATGAAAAACTGTTTTTT,CASSSTQTGIWNEKLFF
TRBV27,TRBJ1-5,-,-,TGTGCCAGCAGTTCGTGGGGGGGGCAGTTGGGACAGCCCCAGCATTTT,CASSSWGGQLGQPQHF
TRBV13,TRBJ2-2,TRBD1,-,TGTGCCAGCAGCACCGGGGACAGCTTAAACACCGGGGAGCTGTTTTTT,CASSTGDSLNTGELFF
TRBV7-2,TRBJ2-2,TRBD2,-,TGTGCCAGCAGCTTATTAAGGGGAGGGCCTACCGGGGAGCTGTTTTTT,CASSLLRGGPTGELFF
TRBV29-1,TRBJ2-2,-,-,TGCAGCGTTGCGCGGGTCTCTCTGAACACCGGGGAGCTGTTTTTT,CSVARVSLNTGELFF
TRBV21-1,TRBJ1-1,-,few,TGTGCCAGCAGCAAAGCGAACGGGCTCCCGAACACTGAAGCTTTCTTT,CASSKANGLPNTEAFF
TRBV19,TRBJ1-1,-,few,TGTGCCAGTAGTACCTACGGGGGACTCGGCACTGAAGCTTTCTTT,CASSTYGGLGTEAFF
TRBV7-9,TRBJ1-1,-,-,TGTGCCAGCACCCTTGGCGGTGACACTGAAGCTTTCTTT,CASTLGGDTEAFF
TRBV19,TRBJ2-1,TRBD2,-,TGTGCCAGTAGCAGTAGCGGGAGGGATTACAATGAGCAGTTCTTC,CASSSSGRDYNEQFF
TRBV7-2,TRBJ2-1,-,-,TGTGCCAGCAGTCCGTTAGACCTATGGGAGCAGTTCTTC,CASSPLDLWEQFF